Shown below are 18 T cell receptor beta chains from a single sample sequenced in a study of OX40 agonist ivuxolimab in advanced cancers. Method: immunoSEQ multiplex PCR; TCRdb's copy keeps in-frame clones and lacks some. Of over 90,000 clones detected, about nine tenths appear once; the ten largest clones hold over 1.5%. This sample comprised CD4+ or CD8+ T cells sorted from blood, obtained in a trial of the OX40 agonist ivuxolimab. These receptors were obtained from an adult with an advanced solid tumor such as melanoma, head and neck, liver or kidney cancer.

This clone appeared once. The CDR3 protein is CASWGLAGGPWETQYF. The CDR3 region has the DNA TGTGCCAGCTGGGGACTAGCGGGAGGGCCTTGGGAGACCCAGTACTTC. The chain uses TRBV6-7 and TRBJ2-5, with 16 bases lining up with TRBD2. TRBV6-7 is designated an ORF whose function remains uncertain. The V segment lost 8 bases and the J segment 5 bases; nucleotides outside the gene matches: 8. The CDR3 totals 16 residues.

CDR3 region: CASSFKGTGETQYF. CDR3 DNA sequence: TGCGCCAGCAGCTTCAAGGGAACCGGTGAGACCCAGTACTTC. This sequence joins TRBV5-1 and TRBJ2-5; D is ambiguous. CDR1 and CDR2 from the germline V gene are SGHRS and YFSETQ. The CDR3 is 14 amino acids. V dropped 2 bases and J dropped 5 bases, with 13 bases sitting between them.

On this clone itself: Only one base separates this from a far larger clonotype, so it likely reflects a read error. This chain connects TRBV2 to TRBJ1-2; D is ambiguous. The germline gives CDR1 SNHLY, CDR2 FYNNEI. With 5 bases removed from V and 2 bases from J, the gap between germline ends came to 3 bases. The CDR3 has 11 residues. CDR3 protein: CASSYNYGYTF. Here the CDR3 DNA reads TGTGCCAGCAGTTACAACTATGGCTACACCTTC.

This chain connects TRBV19 to TRBJ2-6; 7 positions agree with TRBD1. CDR3 length: 16 amino acids. The trim removed 8 bases at V and 0 bases at J, leaving 7 bases unmatched. Germline CDR1 reads LNHDA; CDR2 reads SQIVND (reference sequence). CDR3 bases: TGTGCCAGTTCCGGGACAGCCAACTCTGGGGCCAACGTCCTGACTTTC. It yields the protein CASSGTANSGANVLTF.

The sample holds a few counts of this clone. This chain joins TRBV5-6 and TRBJ2-7; D perhaps matches TRBD1 (5 bases). The germline V gene encodes CDR1 SGHDT and CDR2 YYEEEE. This CDR3 contains 15 residues. Deletions cut 0 bases from V and 5 bases from J, with 15 bases between. CDR3 sequence: CASSLAPTQGNEQYF. The DNA for the CDR3 is TGTGCCAGCAGCTTGGCCCCCACTCAGGGTAACGAGCAGTACTTC.

The CDR3 loop reads CASSGQNTGELFF. In DNA, the CDR3 is TGTGCCAGTTCCGGACAGAACACCGGGGAGCTGTTTTTT. V is TRBV19 and J is TRBJ2-2, with D possibly matching TRBD1 (5 bases). V gave up 8 bases and J gave up 1 base, with 8 bases separating them. CDR3 length equals 13 residues. The germline CDR1 and CDR2 sequences are LNHDA and SQIVND (reference sequence).

The chain carries TRBV15 and TRBJ1-2; weak D call: TRBD1 (5 bases). V was trimmed by 1 base and J by 6 bases, leaving 12 bases between them. The germline CDR1 and CDR2 sequences are LNHNV and YYDKDF (reference sequence). CDR3 length: 14 residues. Here the CDR3 reads CATSRGSVGDGYTF. Written as DNA, the CDR3 is TGTGCCACCAGCAGAGGAAGCGTAGGGGATGGCTACACCTTC.

This sequence joins TRBV15 and TRBJ1-5; possibly TRBD1 for D (5 bases). V shed 5 bases and J shed 4 bases, with 15 bases lying between them. This CDR3 is 15 amino acids long. Per the germline V gene, CDR1 is LNHNV and CDR2 is YYDKDF (reference sequence). CDR3 region: CATSRRTGTNQPQHF. CDR3 coding DNA: TGTGCCACCAGCCGAAGGACGGGGACTAATCAGCCCCAGCATTTT.

The chain is built from TRBV5-4 and TRBJ2-1; D is possibly TRBD2 (6 bases). CDR1 and CDR2 from the germline V gene are SGHNT and YYREEE (reference sequence). V lost 2 bases to trimming and J lost 6 bases, with 12 bases between them. CDR3 length: 14 amino acids. CDR3 sequence reads: CASSLSSASNEQFF. The CDR3 nucleotides read TGTGCCAGCAGCTTATCTAGCGCCAGCAATGAGCAGTTCTTC.

J is TRBJ1-6 and V is TRBV6-1; 7 bases fit TRBD1. This CDR3 is 13 amino acids long. J lost 8 bases, V lost 7 bases, and 5 bases had no gene match. Germline V gene sequence: CDR1 MNHNS, CDR2 SASEGT. DNA for the CDR3: TGTGCCAGCACCGGAACAGGGGATTCACCCCTCCACTTT. This translates into CASTGTGDSPLHF.

J is TRBJ2-3 and V is TRBV5-1; D is ambiguous. V lost 0 bases to trimming and J lost 8 bases, with 4 bases between them. Germline V gives CDR1 SGHRS, CDR2 YFSETQ. The CDR3 covers 11 residues. CDR3 nucleotides: TGCGCCAGCAGCTTGGAGGCTACGCAGTATTTT. This encodes CASSLEATQYF.

The chain combines TRBV5-1 with TRBJ2-5; 10 bases align to TRBD2. This CDR3 is 17 amino acids long. J was trimmed by 4 bases and V by 1 base; bases with no gene match: 10. The germline V gene encodes CDR1 SGHRS and CDR2 YFSETQ. The DNA for the CDR3 is TGCGCCAGCAGCTTGAGCTCTAGCGGGAGTCCCGGAGAGACCCAGTACTTC. Amino acid sequence: CASSLSSSGSPGETQYF.

This clone has only one observation. This sequence joins TRBV4-1 and TRBJ2-1; no clear D gene. The CDR3 extends over 16 amino acids. Germline-derived CDR1 and CDR2 are MGHRA and YSYEKL. V lost 1 base and J lost 4, with 14 bases in between. The CDR3 protein is CASSQGGDFPYNEQFF. In DNA, the CDR3 is TGCGCCAGCAGCCAAGGGGGTGACTTTCCTTACAATGAGCAGTTCTTC.

The rearrangement joins TRBV4-2 to TRBJ2-1; TRBD2 agrees at 8 bases. The CDR3 extends over 17 amino acids. Trimming cost V 4 bases and J 2 bases; bases outside gene matches: 10. Germline CDR1 is LGHNA and CDR2 is YNFKEQ. CDR3 in amino acids: CASSRTPTSGTYNEQFF. CDR3 sequence (DNA): TGTGCCAGCAGCCGTACCCCCACTAGCGGAACCTACAATGAGCAGTTCTTC.

The chain has TRBV4-1 and TRBJ1-1; 8 bases map to TRBD1. Per germline, CDR1 MGHRA and CDR2 YSYEKL. This CDR3 has 16 amino acids. The junction had 9 bases not matched to a gene; V was cut back by 3 bases and J by 3 bases. The CDR3: CASSHHGQGADTEAFF. For the CDR3, the DNA is TGCGCCAGCAGCCACCACGGACAGGGAGCGGACACTGAAGCTTTCTTT.

The V gene is TRBV6-5, the J gene TRBJ2-5; D gene uncertain. The CDR3 covers 13 residues. Germline CDR1 reads MNHEY; CDR2 reads SVGAGI. Trimming cost V 2 bases and J 7 bases, with 11 bases left between them. CDR3 residues: CASSYERFGTQYF. The DNA for the CDR3 is TGTGCCAGCAGTTACGAGAGGTTCGGGACCCAGTACTTC.

The chain uses TRBV30 and TRBJ1-3; D may be TRBD1 (6 bases). From germline, CDR1 is GTSNPN and CDR2 SVGIG (reference sequence). V was trimmed by 4 bases and J by 0 bases, leaving 10 bases between them. This CDR3 has 14 amino acids. CDR3 protein: CAWMGASSGNTIYF. The CDR3 DNA sequence: TGTGCCTGGATGGGGGCCAGCTCTGGAAACACCATATATTTT.

This chain connects TRBV5-1 to TRBJ2-5, with a tentative D call TRBD2 (6 bases). Germline values: CDR1 SGHRS, CDR2 YFSETQ. The CDR3 has 16 residues. Trimming left V 3 bases short and J 2 bases short, with 17 bases between. CDR3 bases: TGCGCCAGCAGCTCCCAACCCGGGGGAGAGCAAGAGACCCAGTACTTC. This sequence encodes CASSSQPGGEQETQYF.